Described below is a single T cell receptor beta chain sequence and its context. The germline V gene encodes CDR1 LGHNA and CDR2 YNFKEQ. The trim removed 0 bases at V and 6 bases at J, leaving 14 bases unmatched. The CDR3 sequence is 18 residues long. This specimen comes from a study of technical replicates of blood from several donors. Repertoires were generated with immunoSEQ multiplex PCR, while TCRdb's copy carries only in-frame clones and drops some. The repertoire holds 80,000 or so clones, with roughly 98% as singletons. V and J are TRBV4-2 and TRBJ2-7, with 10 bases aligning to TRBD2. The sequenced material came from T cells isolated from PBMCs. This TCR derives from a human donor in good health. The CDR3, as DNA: TGTGCCAGCAGCCAAGATAATCGGGGAAGCGGGGGGGCAATCGAGCAGTACTTC. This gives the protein CASSQDNRGSGGAIEQYF.